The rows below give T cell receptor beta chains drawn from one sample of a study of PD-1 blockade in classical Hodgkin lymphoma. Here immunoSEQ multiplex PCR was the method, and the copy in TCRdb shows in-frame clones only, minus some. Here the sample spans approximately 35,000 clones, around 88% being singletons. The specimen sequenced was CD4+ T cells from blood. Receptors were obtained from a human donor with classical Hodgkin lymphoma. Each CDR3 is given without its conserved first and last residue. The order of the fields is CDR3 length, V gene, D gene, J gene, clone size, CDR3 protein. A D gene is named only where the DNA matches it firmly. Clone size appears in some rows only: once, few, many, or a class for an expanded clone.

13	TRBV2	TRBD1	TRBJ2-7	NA	ASSYDRDSPYEQY
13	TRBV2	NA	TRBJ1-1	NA	ASSAGRMVSTEAF
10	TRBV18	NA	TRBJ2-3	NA	ASSQQGDTQY
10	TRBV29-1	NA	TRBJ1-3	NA	SVRTVGNTIY
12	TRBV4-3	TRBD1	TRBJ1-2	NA	ASSPTDRDYGYT
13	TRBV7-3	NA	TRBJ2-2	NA	ASSRLSGEAGELF
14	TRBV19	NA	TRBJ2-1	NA	ASSIAFSSSYNEQF
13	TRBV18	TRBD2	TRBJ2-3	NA	ASSPVGGSADTQY
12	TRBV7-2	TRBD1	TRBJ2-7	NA	ASSSRGTGREQY
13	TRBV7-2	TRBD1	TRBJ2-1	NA	ASSEDRGRDNEQF
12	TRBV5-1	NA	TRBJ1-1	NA	ASRYLATNTEAF
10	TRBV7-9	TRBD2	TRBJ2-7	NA	ASSLWEGEQY
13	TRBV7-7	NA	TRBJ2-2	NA	ASSLELTRTGELF
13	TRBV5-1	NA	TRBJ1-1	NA	ASSLGAGRNTEAF
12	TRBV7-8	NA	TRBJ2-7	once	ASSLIQGGGEQY
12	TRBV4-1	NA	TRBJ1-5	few	ASSLRLLSQPQH
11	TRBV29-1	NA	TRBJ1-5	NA	SVDRDSNQPQH
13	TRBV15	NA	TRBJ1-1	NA	ATSRDRGMNTEAF
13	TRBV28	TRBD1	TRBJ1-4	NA	ASSFKQGAREKLF
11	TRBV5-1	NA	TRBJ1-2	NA	ASSSLDVYGYT
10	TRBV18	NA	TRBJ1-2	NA	ASSDEAKGYT
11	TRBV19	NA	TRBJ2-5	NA	ASSSRGVGTQY
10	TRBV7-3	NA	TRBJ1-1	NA	ASSHEGTEAF
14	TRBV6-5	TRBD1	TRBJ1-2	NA	ASSYSIRGRKGGYT
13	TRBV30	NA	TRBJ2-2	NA	AWSVRSGTTGELF
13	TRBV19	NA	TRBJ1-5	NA	ASSMGTTGSQPQH
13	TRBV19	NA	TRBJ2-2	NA	ASSMGQVNTGELF
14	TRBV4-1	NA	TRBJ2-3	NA	ASSQERGAGTDTQY
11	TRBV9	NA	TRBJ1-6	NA	ASSATGDSPLH
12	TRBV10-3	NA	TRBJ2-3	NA	AIRAAYRTDTQY
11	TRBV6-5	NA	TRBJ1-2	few	ASSYGGNYGYT
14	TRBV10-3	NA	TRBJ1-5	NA	AISESSGRSNQPQH
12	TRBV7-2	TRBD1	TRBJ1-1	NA	ASSARGQGTEAF
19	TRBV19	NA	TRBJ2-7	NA	ASSIRGSSVSYSVPYYEQY
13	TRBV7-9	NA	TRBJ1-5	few	ASSLDAGLNQPQH
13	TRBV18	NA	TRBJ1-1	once	ASSPIGAMNTEAF
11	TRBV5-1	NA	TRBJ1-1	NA	ASSLQENTEAF
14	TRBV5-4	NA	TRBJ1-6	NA	ASSLAGRGPNSPLH
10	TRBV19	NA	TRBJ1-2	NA	ASSLLKGGYT
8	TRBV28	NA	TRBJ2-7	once	ASRSYEQY
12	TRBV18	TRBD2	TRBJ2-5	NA	ASSPLSGGKTQY
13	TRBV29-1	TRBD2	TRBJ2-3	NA	SAEGLAGTSDTQY
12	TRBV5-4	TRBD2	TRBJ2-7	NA	ASSLQAGGYEQY
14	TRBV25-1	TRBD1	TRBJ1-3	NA	ASTRDSPGSGNTIY
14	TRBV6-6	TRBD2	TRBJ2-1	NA	ASRPPSGRSHNEQF
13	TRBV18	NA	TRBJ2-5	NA	ASSPGLASQETQY
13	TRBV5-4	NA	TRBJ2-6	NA	ASSLRHSGANVLT
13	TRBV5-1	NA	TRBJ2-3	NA	ASGLNRELTDTQY
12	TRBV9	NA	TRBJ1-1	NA	ASSVGRMNTEAF
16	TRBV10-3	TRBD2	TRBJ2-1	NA	AISVPLSGGKGFDEQF
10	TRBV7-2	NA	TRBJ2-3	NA	ASSGLGDTQY
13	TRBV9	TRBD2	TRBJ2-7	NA	ASSVEGTSGLEQY
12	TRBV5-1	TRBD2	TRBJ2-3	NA	ASSLGTRTDTQY
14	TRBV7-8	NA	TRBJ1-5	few	ASSLLGALSNQPQH
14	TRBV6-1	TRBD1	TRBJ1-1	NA	ASSEAWTGVNTEAF
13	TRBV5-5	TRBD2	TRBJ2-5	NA	ASSLGTSGGETQY
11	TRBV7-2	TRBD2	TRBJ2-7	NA	ASSLLAAYEQY
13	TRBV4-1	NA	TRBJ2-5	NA	ASSQVSGLPETQY